The clone carrying this TCR beta chain was seen once. The source of the sample is a study of blood T cell repertoires in COVID-19. Study at large: T cells, B-cell-depleted T cells, or PBMCs supplied cDNA or gDNA.

Authors' data handling: Cell counts per sample came from amplifying reference gene primers. Assay: immunoSEQ multiplex PCR; the TCRdb copy retains only in-frame clones and omits some. V and J calls and clone size follow that table, whereas D and trimming were derived from the DNA. The sample includes under 60,000 clones, 65% to 85% seen only once; the top ten take less than 30%. Sequencing was carried out using peripheral blood. The receptor comes from a human donor in a cohort sampled during active COVID-19.

The CDR3 reads CAITPGQGSSPLHF. Here the CDR3 DNA reads TGTGCCATCACTCCAGGACAGGGTAGTTCACCCCTCCACTTT. V usage is TRBV10-3 and J usage is TRBJ1-6; 8 bases agree with TRBD1. J lost 9 bases, V lost 7 bases, and 8 bases had no gene match. The V gene's germline CDR1 is ENHRY and CDR2 SYGVKD. The CDR3 is 14 amino acids.